A selection of T cell receptor beta chains follows, all from one sample in a study of blood T cell repertoires in COVID-19. Measured with immunoSEQ multiplex PCR; TCRdb has only the in-frame clones, and not every one. The sample records fewer than 250,000 clones, about 80% being singletons. Sequenced: PBMCs or T cells enriched from blood (not recorded which). These receptor sequences come from a woman in her 40s who had been exposed to COVID-19. The CDR3 runs from the conserved cysteine through the conserved F or W. D genes are given only for firm matches. Some rows mark clone size as missing; the rest say once, few, many or name a class of expanded clone.

>.|.|TRBJ1-1|TRBV21-1
.
CASSKWVVGAGTGAEQAFF
>TRBD2|.|TRBJ2-3|TRBV11-2
TGTGCCAGCAGCACTAGCGGGGGGGCCTGGGATACGCAGTATTTT
CASSTSGGAWDTQYF
>.|.|TRBJ1-4|TRBV5-4
TGTGCCAGCAGCTTGATAAATGAAAAACTGTTTTTT
CASSLINEKLFF
>TRBD1|.|TRBJ1-2|TRBV19
TGTGCCAGTAGTTACCGGGACAGGGCTTATGGCTACACCTTC
CASSYRDRAYGYTF
>.|.|TRBJ1-2|TRBV6-5
TGTGCCAGCAGTTACTACGACTCGGGGGGTAGAGGCTACACCTTC
CASSYYDSGGRGYTF
>TRBD1|.|TRBJ2-3|TRBV5-1
TGCGCCAGCAGGGAAGCGCCGGGACAGAGCACAGATACGCAGTATTTT
CASREAPGQSTDTQYF
>.|once|TRBJ1-4|TRBV5-6
TGTGCCAGCAGCTTGGGGCCTGAACTGTTTTTT
CASSLGPELFF
>.|.|TRBJ2-5|TRBV20-1
TGCAGTGCCCTAATGGAGACCCAGTACTTC
CSALMETQYF
>TRBD2|.|TRBJ2-3|TRBV4-1
TGCGCCAGCAGCCAAGGAGCCGCGGGGGGGTTAGATACGCAGTATTTT
CASSQGAAGGLDTQYF
>TRBD1|.|TRBJ1-2|TRBV2
TGTGCCAGCAGTGATTCGACAGGGTATGGCTACACCTTC
CASSDSTGYGYTF
>.|.|TRBJ2-7|TRBV12-3/TRBV12-4
TGTGCCAGCAGTTTTACGGGGGTCGAGCAGTACTTC
CASSFTGVEQYF
>TRBD2|.|TRBJ2-3|TRBV4-2
TGTGCCAGCAGCCAAGGGAGGCTAGCGGGGGGGCCAGGAGGGGCAGATACGCAGTATTTT
CASSQGRLAGGPGGADTQYF
>TRBD1|few|TRBJ1-5|TRBV4-1
TGCGCCAGCAGCCAAGATGTAGGACAGGGCAATCAGCCCCAGCATTTT
CASSQDVGQGNQPQHF
>TRBD1|.|TRBJ1-2|TRBV29-1
TGCAGCGTTCTAAAGAGACAGGGCCGAGAGGGCTACACCTTC
CSVLKRQGREGYTF
>.|.|TRBJ1-3|TRBV4-3
TGCGCCAGCAGCCAAGGAGGAGCGGCCTCTGGAAACACCATATATTTT
CASSQGGAASGNTIYF
>.|.|TRBJ2-1|TRBV24-1
TGTGCCACCAGTGGAGCGGGCCCAAATGAGCAGTTCTTC
CATSGAGPNEQFF
>.|.|TRBJ2-2|TRBV7-9
TGTGCCAGCAGCCCTAAGCTTGAGAACACCGGGGAGCTGTTTTTT
CASSPKLENTGELFF
>.|.|TRBJ1-5|TRBV5-1
TGCGCCAGCAGCTTGGGGGACTTCAATCAGCCCCAGCATTTT
CASSLGDFNQPQHF
>.|.|TRBJ1-2|TRBV10-1
TGCGCCAGCAGTCCAAGGACAGCGGGCTACACCTTC
CASSPRTAGYTF
>TRBD1|.|TRBJ2-7|TRBV29-1
TGCAGCGTTGGAGAAGGGACAGGGGGTCGCGAGCAGTACTTC
CSVGEGTGGREQYF
>TRBD1|.|TRBJ1-2|TRBV5-6
TGTGCCAGCAGCTTCGGGTCGTACAGGGGGCAGGATGGCTACACCTTC
CASSFGSYRGQDGYTF
>TRBD1|.|TRBJ1-2|TRBV28
TGTGCCAGCAGTTTAGGGCAGGGGGCTGGTGGCTACACCTTC
CASSLGQGAGGYTF
>TRBD1|.|TRBJ1-5|TRBV7-2
TGTGCCAGCAGCGGCCGGACAGGGGACAATCAGCCCCAGCATTTT
CASSGRTGDNQPQHF
>.|.|TRBJ2-5|TRBV5-4
TGTGCCAGCAGCTTGGATCCGGGGCAAGAGACCCAGTACTTC
CASSLDPGQETQYF
>.|few|TRBJ2-3|TRBV10-3
TGTGCCATTAGCGACGCCACAGATACGCAGTATTTT
CAISDATDTQYF
>TRBD2|.|TRBJ2-7|TRBV28
TGTGCCAGCAGTTTAACGGGGGGGGCTTACGACGAGCAGTACTTC
CASSLTGGAYDEQYF